Sequencing of this T cell receptor (beta chain) was carried out in a study of cytomegalovirus exposure and HLA in healthy donors. The CDR3 totals 15 residues. V shed 2 bases and J shed 3 bases, with 13 bases lying between them. From germline, CDR1 is PRHDT and CDR2 FYEKMQ (reference sequence). 13 Jbeta primers and 60 Vbeta primers were used for the PCR. Assay: immunoSEQ multiplex PCR; the TCRdb copy retains only in-frame clones and omits some. In the table there are 150,000 to 200,000 clones, around 83% of which are singletons. This chain connects TRBV13 to TRBJ2-5; perhaps TRBD2 as D (5 bases). Sequencing used PBMCs. The receptor was isolated from a woman aged 40-49 years in good health and CMV-seronegative. The CDR3 DNA reads TGTGCCAGCAGCTTACTCGGGAATGCAGAAGAGACCCAGTACTTC. It codes for CASSLLGNAEETQYF.